The next 27 T cell receptor beta chains were all read from a single sample in a study of neurological immune-mediated disorders. Each CDR3 protein gets one entry after TCRdb re-called the 5' RACE reads with MiXCR. Seen here are under 70,000 distinct CDR3 sequences, 3% to 4% observed once, and the top ten hold about 5%. Specimen: PBMCs. These receptor sequences come from a woman aged 45-65 years with multiple sclerosis.

This clonotype was counted at least ten times. CDR3 in amino acids: CAINRRGLVDGANVLTF. For the CDR3, the DNA is TGTGCCATCAATAGGAGGGGACTAGTGGATGGGGCCAACGTCCTGACTTTC. This chain uses TRBV10-3 with TRBJ2-6; 8 bases fit TRBD2. Germline V gene data show CDR1 as ENHRY and CDR2 as SYGVKD. The CDR3 runs 17 residues. V shed 7 bases and J 3 bases; nucleotides not matched to a gene: 11.

V and J are TRBV2 and TRBJ2-7; D not certain. Germline CDR1 and CDR2: SNHLY and FYNNEI. This CDR3 region has 14 residues. V lost 6 bases and J lost 2, with 14 bases in between. The CDR3 sequence is CASRQWVGTYEQYF. The CDR3 DNA reads TGTGCCAGCAGACAATGGGTCGGAACCTACGAGCAGTACTTC.

The sample holds many counts of this clonotype. The chain employs TRBV7-2 and TRBJ2-5; no definite D call. CDR3 size: 12 residues. The germline CDR1 and CDR2 sequences are SGHTA and FQGNSA. Deletions cut 5 bases from V and 5 bases from J, with 9 bases between. The CDR3 loop is CASSHPRETQYF. For the CDR3, the DNA is TGTGCCAGCAGCCACCCAAGGGAGACCCAGTACTTC.

This clonotype appeared many times. The V and J genes are TRBV25-1 and TRBJ2-5; 13 positions match TRBD2. With V trimmed by 1 base and J by 2 bases, 4 bases remained unmatched. CDR3 length: 17 residues. Germline loops: CDR1 MGHDK, CDR2 SYGVNS. CDR3 in DNA: TGTGCCAGCAGTGAATCCGGGACTAGCGGGGAACAAGAGACCCAGTACTTC. It translates to CASSESGTSGEQETQYF.

This clonotype appeared many times. V is TRBV20-1 and J is TRBJ2-3, with 8 bases matching TRBD2. V shed 0 bases and J 2 bases; nucleotides not matched to a gene: 7. The length of the CDR3 is 16 residues. CDR1 is DFQATT, CDR2 SNEGSKA, per germline (reference sequence). This chain's CDR3 is CSARDRFSGATDTQYF. CDR3 coding DNA: TGCAGTGCTAGAGATCGGTTTAGCGGGGCCACAGATACGCAGTATTTT.

In its sample, this clonotype was seen many times. This sequence joins TRBV6-5 and TRBJ2-7; no definite D call. V was trimmed by 5 bases and J by 6 bases, leaving 11 bases between them. This CDR3 has 12 amino acids. CDR1 MNHEY and CDR2 SVGAGI come from the germline V gene. CDR3 DNA sequence: TGTGCCAGCAGTGACCTAGTGGGCGAGCAGTACGTC. Translation gives CASSDLVGEQYV.

Comments on this clonotype: This could be a read error, since a much larger clone is one nucleotide away. The chain combines TRBV15 with TRBJ1-1; D is uncertain. The CDR3 consists of 13 residues. Germline values: CDR1 LNHNV, CDR2 YYDKDF (reference sequence). CDR3 nucleotides: TGTGCCAACAGCAGAGGAGGGCGGACTGAAGCTTTCTTT. Its protein product is CANSRGGRTEAFF.

This clonotype was recorded at least ten times. This chain uses TRBV20-1 with TRBJ1-4, with TRBD1 matching 7 bases. The CDR3 covers 13 residues. Germline trimming cut 4 bases from V and 8 bases from J; bases unmatched to any gene: 7. Germline values: CDR1 DFQATT, CDR2 SNEGSKA (reference sequence). The DNA of the CDR3 is TGCAGTGCTACCCCAGGGGGAAAGGAAAAACTGTTTTTT. Translating gives CSATPGGKEKLFF.

This clonotype came up many times. V gene TRBV7-9 combines with J gene TRBJ2-1, with D perhaps assigned TRBD1 or TRBD2 (5 bases each). Trimming pared 2 bases from V and 9 bases from J, leaving 14 bases between. CDR1 and CDR2 (germline): SEHNR, FQNEAQ (reference sequence). The CDR3 is 14 residues long. For the CDR3, the DNA is TGTGCCAGCAGCTTATACGAGGGGATCGGTGAGCAGTTCTTC. It codes for CASSLYEGIGEQFF.

The CDR3 DNA sequence: TGCGCCAGCAGCTTGGACCTACAGGGGGAGAACACTGAAGCTTTCTTT. Amino acid sequence: CASSLDLQGENTEAFF. V and J are TRBV5-1 and TRBJ1-1; 8 bases agree with TRBD1. Germline V lookup: CDR1 SGHRS, CDR2 YFSETQ. The CDR3 sequence is 16 residues long. J lost 1 base, V lost 0 bases, and 5 bases had no gene match.

In this sample, this clonotype is medium-sized. The chain combines TRBV20-1 with TRBJ2-5; D may be TRBD2 (6 bases). Germline values: CDR1 DFQATT, CDR2 SNEGSKA (reference sequence). This CDR3 has 15 residues. Trimming pared 3 bases from V and 4 bases from J, leaving 18 bases between. The CDR3 region has the DNA TGCAGTGCTAGGGAGTCACGTTTCGGGGGAGAGACCCAGTACTTC. Translation: CSARESRFGGETQYF.

The sample holds many counts of this clonotype. The chain has TRBV2 and TRBJ2-1, with 13 bases that match TRBD2. Germline V CDR1 and CDR2: SNHLY, FYNNEI. With 5 bases clipped from V and 10 bases from J, the junction kept 14 bases outside the gene matches. This CDR3 has 17 amino acids. The CDR3 region has the DNA TGTGCCAGCAGTCCTGGACTAGCGGGAGTTGTAGGGCAAGAGCAGTTCTTC. Amino acids: CASSPGLAGVVGQEQFF.

The V gene is TRBV7-6, the J gene TRBJ1-1; TRBD1 is a possible D gene (6 bases). Per germline, CDR1 SGHVS and CDR2 FNYEAQ. The germline V and J ends were trimmed by 6 bases and 2 bases, with 13 bases remaining between them. This CDR3 comprises 14 residues. CDR3 residues: CASRTRDINTEAFF. The CDR3 DNA reads TGTGCCAGCAGAACCCGGGACATTAACACTGAAGCTTTCTTT.

At least ten counts were recorded for this clonotype. The chain couples TRBV19 to TRBJ2-2; D unresolved. From germline, CDR1 is LNHDA and CDR2 SQIVND (reference sequence). The CDR3 length is 12 residues. Trimming cost V 9 bases and J 4 bases, with 9 bases left between them. In DNA form, the CDR3 reads TGTGCCAGCAGATACTCCACCGGGGAGCTGTTTTTT. Protein sequence: CASRYSTGELFF.

This clonotype was seen repeatedly, ten times or more. The V call is TRBV15, the J call TRBJ2-3; no definite D call. V lost 0 bases and J lost 6, with 7 bases in between. Germline assignment: CDR1 LNHNV and CDR2 YYDKDF (reference sequence). The CDR3 is 13 amino acids. The CDR3 DNA is TGTGCCACCAGCAGAGATTATTACGATACGCAGTATTTT. Encoded protein: CATSRDYYDTQYF.

This clonotype was counted ten times or more. The V gene is TRBV20-1, the J gene TRBJ2-5; 9 nucleotides align to TRBD2. The CDR3 length is 17 residues. Germline CDR1 is DFQATT and CDR2 is SNEGSKA (reference sequence). V was pared by 1 base and J by 1 base, with 10 bases of the junction left unmatched. CDR3 bases: TGCAGTGCTAGAGCGGTGCGCGGCGGGGGGGCCCAAGAGACCCAGTACTTC. As protein: CSARAVRGGGAQETQYF.

This rearrangement joins TRBV5-1 to TRBJ2-1; D is unclear. Germline V gene data show CDR1 as SGHRS and CDR2 as YFSETQ. Trimming took 0 bases from V and 10 from J, leaving 8 bases between them. The CDR3 is 12 residues long. In DNA form, the CDR3 reads TGCGCCAGCAGCTTGGGTGGCCCGGAGCAGTTCTTC. Protein sequence: CASSLGGPEQFF.

In this sample, this clonotype turned up many times. CDR3: CASSIRGRGETQYF. DNA of the CDR3: TGTGCCAGTAGTATCCGGGGAAGGGGAGAGACCCAGTACTTC. V usage is TRBV19 and J usage is TRBJ2-5, with D perhaps TRBD1 or TRBD2 (5 bases each). V lost 3 bases and J 4 bases, leaving 12 bases between the germline ends. The CDR3 consists of 14 residues. Germline CDR1 reads LNHDA; CDR2 reads SQIVND (reference sequence).

Ten or more counts support this clonotype. The rearrangement uses TRBV4-3 and TRBJ2-1, with D hard to call. The CDR3 is made up of 15 amino acids. V lost 4 bases and J 0 bases, leaving 10 bases between the germline ends. The germline V gene encodes CDR1 LGHNA and CDR2 YSLEER. This CDR3 reads CASSPQRISYNEQFF. Here the CDR3 DNA reads TGCGCCAGCAGCCCACAACGCATCTCCTACAATGAGCAGTTCTTC.

This clonotype was seen repeatedly, ten times or more. The chain employs TRBV2 and TRBJ2-1, with TRBD2 matching over 8 bases. V gave up 1 base and J gave up 1 base; unmatched junction bases: 0. Germline V gives CDR1 SNHLY, CDR2 FYNNEI. The CDR3 is 15 residues long. This CDR3 is CASSEERGSYNEQFF. Here the CDR3 DNA reads TGTGCCAGCAGTGAAGAGCGGGGGTCCTACAATGAGCAGTTCTTC. Using reference TRBV2 and TRBJ2-1 for the parts outside the CDR3, the full variable domain is EPEVTQTPSHQVTQMGQEVILRCVPISNHLYFYWYRQILGQKVEFLVSFYNNEISEKSEIFDDQFSVERPDGSNFTLKIRSTKLEDSAMYFCASSEERGSYNEQFFGPGTRLTVL.

The V call is TRBV20-1, the J call TRBJ1-5; no reliable D call. The germline gives CDR1 DFQATT, CDR2 SNEGSKA (reference sequence). V lost 3 bases and J 4 bases, leaving 16 bases between the germline ends. The CDR3 runs 15 residues. The CDR3 nucleotides read TGCAGTGCTAGTTATCCCTACACCCTTAATCAGCCCCAGCATTTT. Protein sequence: CSASYPYTLNQPQHF.

The table lists this clonotype with many counts. V is TRBV7-6 and J is TRBJ2-7, with D possibly TRBD2 on 5 matching bases. In germline, CDR1 is SGHVS, CDR2 FNYEAQ. Trimming pared 1 base from V and 6 bases from J, leaving 13 bases between. The CDR3 is 14 residues long. The CDR3 here is CASSLGGLKAEQYF. In DNA, the CDR3 is TGTGCCAGCAGCTTAGGCGGGTTGAAGGCCGAGCAGTACTTC.

This clonotype was seen at least ten times. The genes are TRBV5-1 and TRBJ1-5; the D gene is possibly TRBD1 (5 bases). CDR1 and CDR2 (germline): SGHRS, YFSETQ. V lost 4 bases and J 2 bases, leaving 13 bases between the germline ends. This CDR3 has 15 residues. CDR3 DNA sequence: TGCGCCAGCAGCCCCGGAGGGGTCGGCAATCAGCCCCAGCATTTT. It yields the protein CASSPGGVGNQPQHF.

This clonotype occurred many times. This sequence joins TRBV4-3 and TRBJ1-4; D remains ambiguous. Looked up from germline, CDR1 is LGHNA and CDR2 is YSLEER. V lost 0 bases to trimming and J lost 5 bases, with 10 bases between them. The CDR3 runs to 15 residues. CDR3 protein: CASSQEGFQNEKLFF. The CDR3 DNA reads TGCGCCAGCAGCCAAGAAGGTTTTCAGAATGAAAAACTGTTTTTT.

This clonotype was seen repeatedly, ten times or more. The V call is TRBV29-1, the J call TRBJ2-3; possibly TRBD2 for D (5 bases). Per germline, CDR1 SQVTM and CDR2 ANQGSEA. CDR3 length: 13 amino acids. V lost 4 bases, J lost 1 base, and 9 bases lay in between. The CDR3 is CSVGRWGTDTQYF. The CDR3 DNA reads as TGCAGCGTTGGGAGGTGGGGCACAGATACGCAGTATTTT.

This clonotype was observed at least ten times. The gene calls are TRBV20-1 and TRBJ2-5, with 11 bases matching TRBD1. CDR3 length: 14 amino acids. With 5 bases clipped from V and 5 bases from J, the junction kept 7 bases outside the gene matches. Germline CDR1 and CDR2: DFQATT and SNEGSKA (reference sequence). CDR3 amino acids: CSALDRGHSETQYF. In nucleotides, the CDR3 is TGCAGTGCTCTGGACAGGGGGCATTCGGAGACCCAGTACTTC.

This clonotype showed up many times. The chain has TRBV7-6 and TRBJ2-1, with 8 bases that match TRBD1. Germline CDR1 reads SGHVS; CDR2 reads FNYEAQ. V shed 5 bases, J shed 6 bases, and the junction held 3 bases outside the gene matches. CDR3 length equals 13 residues. In DNA, the CDR3 is TGTGCCAGCAGCCCAGGACAGGGCAATGAGCAGTTCTTC. It encodes CASSPGQGNEQFF.